These 9 T cell receptor beta chains originate from one sample sequenced in a study of T cell responses to AZD1222 COVID-19 vaccine. The method was immunoSEQ multiplex PCR; TCRdb's version includes in-frame clones alone and lacks a portion of them. Counted here are around 110,000 clones, 75% to 90% occurring once; the ten biggest clones make up 3% to 4.5%. This sample comprised peripheral blood, obtained on day 0 of MenACWY control vaccination. The receptors were gathered from an adult in good health.

The V call is TRBV28, the J call TRBJ1-5; D is unclear. The CDR3 extends over 11 amino acids. V was trimmed by 8 bases and J by 0 bases, leaving 2 bases between them. Germline V gene data show CDR1 as MDHEN and CDR2 as SYDVKM. CDR3 in DNA: TGTGCCAGCTATAGCAATCAGCCCCAGCATTTT. Residues: CASYSNQPQHF.

This clone occurred a few times. This chain connects TRBV6-5 to TRBJ1-5; 8 positions agree with TRBD1. The V segment lost 6 bases and the J segment 2 bases; nucleotides outside the gene matches: 6. Germline assignment: CDR1 MNHEY and CDR2 SVGAGI. There are 15 residues in the CDR3. CDR3 nucleotides: TGTGCCAGCAGCCGGGACAGGCAGGGCAATCAGCCCCAGCATTTT. This gives the protein CASSRDRQGNQPQHF.

This chain links TRBV21-1 with TRBJ1-1. TRBV21-1 is a pseudogene. There are 13 residues in the CDR3. DNA of the CDR3: TGTGCCAGCAGCAATGGGGGAGACACTGAAGCTTTCTTT. This translates into CASSNGGDTEAFF.

This clone has only a few counts. The gene calls are TRBV2 and TRBJ1-1; 9 bases map to TRBD1. The CDR3 runs to 14 residues. Trimming took 5 bases from V and 4 from J; bases not matched to a gene: 5. In germline, CDR1 is SNHLY, CDR2 FYNNEI. CDR3 amino acids: CASSLQGAPTEAFF. The CDR3 bases are TGTGCCAGCAGTTTACAGGGGGCGCCCACTGAAGCTTTCTTT.

This clone was observed a single time. The chain employs TRBV7-8 and TRBJ1-3, with D possibly being TRBD1 (6 bases). This CDR3 spans 16 amino acids. The germline CDR1 and CDR2 sequences are SGHVS and FQNEAQ. V was clipped by 5 bases and J by 1 base, with 15 bases between them. The CDR3, as DNA: TGTGCCAGCAGCCCCTGGGCGAGGGGGTCTGGAAACACCATATATTTT. The encoded protein is CASSPWARGSGNTIYF.

V gene TRBV6-5 combines with J gene TRBJ1-2; no clear D gene. The CDR3 extends over 12 amino acids. V lost 5 bases to trimming and J lost 7 bases, with 11 bases between them. Germline V CDR1 and CDR2: MNHEY, SVGAGI. The CDR3 region is CASSTPPGGYTF. The CDR3 nucleotides are TGTGCCAGCAGTACTCCCCCGGGTGGCTACACCTTC.

The chain combines TRBV19 with TRBJ2-5; 11 bases map to TRBD2. Trimming at V came to 6 bases and at J to 6 bases, leaving 9 bases not matched to a gene. This CDR3 spans 15 amino acids. Germline V gene sequence: CDR1 LNHDA, CDR2 SQIVND (reference sequence). CDR3 DNA sequence: TGTGCCAGTAGCCCCGGTAGCGGGGGGGCAAAGACCCAGTACTTC. Translated, it gives CASSPGSGGAKTQYF.

The genes are TRBV30 and TRBJ1-4; D gene ambiguous. CDR3 length equals 14 residues. Trimming took off 1 base at V and 5 bases at J, with 11 bases between the two ends. The germline gives CDR1 GTSNPN, CDR2 SVGIG (reference sequence). The CDR3 spells CAWSANRGNEKLFF. The CDR3 DNA reads as TGTGCCTGGAGTGCCAACCGAGGGAATGAAAAACTGTTTTTT.

This rearrangement joins TRBV4-1 to TRBJ1-3; possibly TRBD1 for D (6 bases). V lost 0 bases and J 4 bases, leaving 13 bases between the germline ends. The CDR3 is 16 residues long. Per the germline V gene, CDR1 is MGHRA and CDR2 is YSYEKL. The CDR3 loop reads CASSQEAQGTGNTIYF. The CDR3 nucleotides read TGCGCCAGCAGCCAAGAGGCCCAGGGGACGGGAAACACCATATATTTT.